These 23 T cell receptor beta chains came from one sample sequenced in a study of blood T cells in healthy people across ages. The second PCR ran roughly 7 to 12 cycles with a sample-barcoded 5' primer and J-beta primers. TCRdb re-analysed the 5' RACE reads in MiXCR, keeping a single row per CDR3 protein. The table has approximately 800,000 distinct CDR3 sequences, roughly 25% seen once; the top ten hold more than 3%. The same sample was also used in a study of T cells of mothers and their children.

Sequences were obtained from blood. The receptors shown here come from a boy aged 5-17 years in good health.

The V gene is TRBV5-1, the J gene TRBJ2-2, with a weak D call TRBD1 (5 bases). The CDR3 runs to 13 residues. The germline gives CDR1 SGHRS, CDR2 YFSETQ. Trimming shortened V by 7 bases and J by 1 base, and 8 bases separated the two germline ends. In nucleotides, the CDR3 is TGCGCCAGCGGGGCGATGAACACCGGGGAGCTGTTTTTT. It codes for CASGAMNTGELFF.

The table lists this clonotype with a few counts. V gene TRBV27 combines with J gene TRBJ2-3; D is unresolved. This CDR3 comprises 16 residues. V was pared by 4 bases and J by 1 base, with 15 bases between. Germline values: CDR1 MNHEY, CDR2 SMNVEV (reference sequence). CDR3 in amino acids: CASSSTDTRGTDTQYF. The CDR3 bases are TGTGCCAGCAGTTCAACCGACACCCGGGGCACAGATACGCAGTATTTT.

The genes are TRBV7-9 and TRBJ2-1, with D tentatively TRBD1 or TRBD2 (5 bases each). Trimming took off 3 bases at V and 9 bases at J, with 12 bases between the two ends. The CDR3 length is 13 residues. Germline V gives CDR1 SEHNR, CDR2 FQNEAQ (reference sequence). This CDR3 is CASSLGHRGEQFF. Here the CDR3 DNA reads TGTGCCAGCAGCTTGGGGCATCGGGGTGAGCAGTTCTTC. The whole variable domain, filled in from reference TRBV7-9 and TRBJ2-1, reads DTGVSQNPRHKITKRGQNVTFRCDPISEHNRLYWYRQTLGQGPEFLTYFQNEAQLEKSRLLSDRFSAERPKGSFSTLEIQRTEQGDSAMYLCASSLGHRGEQFFGPGTRLTVL.

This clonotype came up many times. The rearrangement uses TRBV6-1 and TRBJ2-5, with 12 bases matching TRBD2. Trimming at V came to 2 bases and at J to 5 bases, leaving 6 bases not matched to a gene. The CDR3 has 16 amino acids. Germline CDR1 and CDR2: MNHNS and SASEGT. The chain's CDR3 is CASSELAGGPRETQYF. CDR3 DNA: TGTGCCAGCAGTGAACTAGCGGGAGGGCCGAGGGAGACCCAGTACTTC.

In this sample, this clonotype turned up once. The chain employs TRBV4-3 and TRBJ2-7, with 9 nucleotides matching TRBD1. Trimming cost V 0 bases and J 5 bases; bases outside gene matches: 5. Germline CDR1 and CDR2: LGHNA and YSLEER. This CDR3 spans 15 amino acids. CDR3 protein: CASSQDGTGSNEQYF. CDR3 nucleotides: TGCGCCAGCAGCCAAGACGGGACAGGGTCCAACGAGCAGTACTTC.

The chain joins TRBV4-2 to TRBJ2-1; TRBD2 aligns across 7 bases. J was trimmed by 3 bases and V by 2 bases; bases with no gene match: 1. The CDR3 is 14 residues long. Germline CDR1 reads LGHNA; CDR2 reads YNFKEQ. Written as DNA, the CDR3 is TGTGCCAGCAGCCAACTAGCGGACTACAATGAGCAGTTCTTC. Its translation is CASSQLADYNEQFF.

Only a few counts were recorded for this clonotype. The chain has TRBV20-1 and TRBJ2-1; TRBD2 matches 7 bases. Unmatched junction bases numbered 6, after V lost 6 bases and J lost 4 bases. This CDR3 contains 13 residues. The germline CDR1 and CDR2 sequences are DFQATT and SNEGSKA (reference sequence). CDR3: CSAQAGRYNEQFF. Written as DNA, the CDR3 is TGCAGTGCCCAAGCCGGGAGGTACAATGAGCAGTTCTTC.

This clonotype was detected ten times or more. CDR3 bases: TGCAGCGTTGAGGCAGGGTTGAACACTGAAGCTTTCTTT. This translates into CSVEAGLNTEAFF. The chain is built from TRBV29-1 and TRBJ1-1; perhaps TRBD1 as D (5 bases). Germline V lookup: CDR1 SQVTM, CDR2 ANQGSEA. The ends were cut back, 3 bases at V and 0 bases at J, with 8 bases in the middle. The CDR3 is made up of 13 amino acids.

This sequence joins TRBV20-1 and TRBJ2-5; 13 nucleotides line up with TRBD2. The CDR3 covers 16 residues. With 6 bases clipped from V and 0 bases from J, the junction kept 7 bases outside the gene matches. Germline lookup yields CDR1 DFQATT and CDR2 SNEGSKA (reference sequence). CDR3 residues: CSAPGTSGAYQETQYF. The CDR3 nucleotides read TGCAGTGCCCCCGGGACTAGCGGGGCGTACCAAGAGACCCAGTACTTC.

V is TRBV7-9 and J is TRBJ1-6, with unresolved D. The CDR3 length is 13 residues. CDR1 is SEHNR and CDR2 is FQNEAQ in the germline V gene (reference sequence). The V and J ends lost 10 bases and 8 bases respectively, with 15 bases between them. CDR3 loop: CATTTASDSPLHF. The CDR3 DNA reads TGTGCCACCACAACGGCCAGTGATTCACCCCTCCACTTT.

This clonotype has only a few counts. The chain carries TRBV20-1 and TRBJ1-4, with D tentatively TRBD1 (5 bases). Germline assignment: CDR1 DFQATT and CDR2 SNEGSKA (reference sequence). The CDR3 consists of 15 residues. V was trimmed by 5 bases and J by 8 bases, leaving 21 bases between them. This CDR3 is CSAFSPRGLSEKLFF. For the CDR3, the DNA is TGCAGTGCTTTTTCCCCGCGGGGCTTGTCGGAAAAACTGTTTTTT.

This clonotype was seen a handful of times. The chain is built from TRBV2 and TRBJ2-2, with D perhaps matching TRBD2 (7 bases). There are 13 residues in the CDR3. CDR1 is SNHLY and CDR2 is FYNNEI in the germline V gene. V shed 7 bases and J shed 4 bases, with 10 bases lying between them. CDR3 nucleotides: TGTGCCAGCATGGGAGGGGGCACCGGGGAGCTGTTTTTT. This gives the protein CASMGGGTGELFF.

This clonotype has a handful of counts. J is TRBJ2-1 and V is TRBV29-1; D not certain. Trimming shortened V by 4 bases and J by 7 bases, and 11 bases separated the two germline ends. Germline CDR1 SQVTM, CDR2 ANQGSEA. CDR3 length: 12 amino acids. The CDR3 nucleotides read TGCAGCGTTGCACCGGTAGTAAATGAGCAGTTCTTC. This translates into CSVAPVVNEQFF.

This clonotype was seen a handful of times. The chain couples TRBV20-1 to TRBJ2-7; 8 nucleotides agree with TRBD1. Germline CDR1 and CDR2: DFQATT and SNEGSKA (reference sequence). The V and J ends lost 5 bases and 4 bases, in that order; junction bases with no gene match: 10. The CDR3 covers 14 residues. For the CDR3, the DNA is TGCAGTGCTGGAGGGACAGGATGGATGTACGAGCAGTACTTC. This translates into CSAGGTGWMYEQYF.

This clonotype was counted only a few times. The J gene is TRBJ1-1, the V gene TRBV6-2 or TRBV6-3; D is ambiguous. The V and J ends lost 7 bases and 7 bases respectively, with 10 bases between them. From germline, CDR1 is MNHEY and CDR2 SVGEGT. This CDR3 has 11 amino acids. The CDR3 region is CASTQRFEAFF. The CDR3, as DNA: TGTGCCAGCACCCAACGGTTTGAAGCTTTCTTT.

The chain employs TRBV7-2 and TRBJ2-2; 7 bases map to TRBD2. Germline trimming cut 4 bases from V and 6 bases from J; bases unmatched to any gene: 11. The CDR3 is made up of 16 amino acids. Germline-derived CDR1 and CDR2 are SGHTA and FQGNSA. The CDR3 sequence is CASSYQWGGSSGELFF. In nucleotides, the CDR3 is TGTGCCAGCAGCTACCAATGGGGCGGGAGCTCCGGGGAGCTGTTTTTT.

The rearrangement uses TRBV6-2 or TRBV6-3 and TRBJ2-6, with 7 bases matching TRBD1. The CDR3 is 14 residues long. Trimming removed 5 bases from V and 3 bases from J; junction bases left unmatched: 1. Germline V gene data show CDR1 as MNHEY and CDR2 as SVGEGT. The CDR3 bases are TGTGCCAGCAGTACAGGGGATGGGGCCAACGTCCTGACTTTC. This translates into CASSTGDGANVLTF.

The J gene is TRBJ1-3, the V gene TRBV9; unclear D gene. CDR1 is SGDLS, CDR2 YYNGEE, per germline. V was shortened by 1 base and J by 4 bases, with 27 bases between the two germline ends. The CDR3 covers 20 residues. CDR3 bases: TGTGCCAGCAGCGTACTGACCCTTCAACCCACAGCTGGCTCGGGAAACACCATATATTTT. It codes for CASSVLTLQPTAGSGNTIYF.

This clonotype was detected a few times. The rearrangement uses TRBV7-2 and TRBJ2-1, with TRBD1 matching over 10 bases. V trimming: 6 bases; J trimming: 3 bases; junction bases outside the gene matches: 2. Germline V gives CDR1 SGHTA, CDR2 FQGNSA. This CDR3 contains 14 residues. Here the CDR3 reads CASRRTGGYNEQFF. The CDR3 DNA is TGTGCCAGCAGAAGGACAGGGGGCTACAATGAGCAGTTCTTC.

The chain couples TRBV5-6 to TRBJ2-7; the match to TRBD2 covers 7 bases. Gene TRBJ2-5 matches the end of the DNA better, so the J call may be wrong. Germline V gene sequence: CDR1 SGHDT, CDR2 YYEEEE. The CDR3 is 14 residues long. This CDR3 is CASSARREGETQYF. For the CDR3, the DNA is TGTGCCAGCAGCGCGCGGAGGGAGGGCGAGACCCAGTACTTC.

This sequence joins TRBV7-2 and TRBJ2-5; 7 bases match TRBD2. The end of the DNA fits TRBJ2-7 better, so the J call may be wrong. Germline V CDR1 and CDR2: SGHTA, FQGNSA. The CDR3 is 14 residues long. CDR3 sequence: CASSFPRDYDEQYF. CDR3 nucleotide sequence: TGTGCCAGCAGCTTCCCCCGGGACTATGACGAGCAGTACTTC.

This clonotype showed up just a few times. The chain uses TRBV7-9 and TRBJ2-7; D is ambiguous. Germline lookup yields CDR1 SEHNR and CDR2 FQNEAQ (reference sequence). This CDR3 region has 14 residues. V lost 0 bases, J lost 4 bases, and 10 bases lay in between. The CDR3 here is CASSLARNMYEQYF. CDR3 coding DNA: TGTGCCAGCAGCTTAGCCAGAAATATGTACGAGCAGTACTTC.

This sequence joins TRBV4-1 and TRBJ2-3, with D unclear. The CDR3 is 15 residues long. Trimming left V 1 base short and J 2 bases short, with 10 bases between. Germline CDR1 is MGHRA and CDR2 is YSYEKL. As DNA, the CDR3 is TGCGCCAGCAGCCAAGTCGTCGACTTCACAGATACGCAGTATTTT. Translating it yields CASSQVVDFTDTQYF.